A selection of T cell receptor beta chains follows, all from one sample in a study of T cells in localized non-small cell lung cancer. Clones were read by immunoSEQ multiplex PCR, and TCRdb kept only the in-frame ones, dropping some. The table shows roughly 2,200 clones, with roughly 21% occurring only once. Sequenced material: lung tumor tissue, taken before any cancer treatment. These receptors all come from a male donor aged 60 or older with stage II lung adenocarcinoma. CDR3s include the opening cysteine and the closing phenylalanine or tryptophan. The order of the fields is clone size, V gene, J gene, CDR3 protein. The size entry is marked missing in some rows and otherwise reads once, few, many or a size class.

>NA|TRBV9|TRBJ2-2
CASSVVSANTGELFF
>NA|TRBV9|TRBJ1-6
CASSVGQGTRSPLHF
>once|TRBV14|TRBJ1-1
CASSREISNTEAFF
>NA|TRBV10-2|TRBJ1-5
CASREDRDQPQHF
>few|TRBV30|TRBJ2-1
CAWSPSGELLFF
>many|TRBV11-3|TRBJ2-1
CASSLVAGKNNEQFF
>medium-sized|TRBV6-8|TRBJ1-5
CASSYSPAVYSNQPQHF
>NA|TRBV19|TRBJ2-1
CASSLAGSDEQFF
>NA|TRBV6-8|TRBJ2-1
CASSYGAGSTYNEQFF
>NA|TRBV14|TRBJ2-7
CASSPHNYEQYF
>NA|TRBV29-1|TRBJ2-3
CSVELAGTDTQYF
>NA|TRBV12-5|TRBJ2-1
CASGLTPNEQFF
>medium-sized|TRBV11-3|TRBJ2-1
CASSSLAGASGEQFF
>NA|TRBV14|TRBJ2-5
CASRATGGPVGETQYF
>NA|TRBV19|TRBJ1-1
CASSIVQGANTEAFF
>NA|TRBV10-2|TRBJ2-2
CASSESGGADTGELFF
>NA|TRBV29-1|TRBJ2-5
CSLSPPAGALETQYF
>few|TRBV11-3|TRBJ1-5
CASSLEGEGGSNQPQHF
>NA|TRBV9|TRBJ2-1
CASSKDPTGREQFF
>NA|TRBV7-7|TRBJ2-4
CASSRPPQGRDIQYF
>few|TRBV19|TRBJ2-5
CASSLLMGGGETQYF
>NA|TRBV19|TRBJ2-5
CASSITPTETQYF
>few|TRBV6-8|TRBJ2-1
CASSEFYNEQFF
>medium-sized|TRBV11-3|TRBJ2-7
CASSFTSGGRVEQYF
>few|TRBV9|TRBJ2-1
CASSVRVYNEQFF
>NA|TRBV11-3|TRBJ1-3
CASSQGGTMGNTIYF
>NA|TRBV19|TRBJ1-5
CASRNLLGGNQPQHF
>few|TRBV9|TRBJ2-1
CASSTGSGSMGNEQFF
>few|TRBV6-8|TRBJ1-2
CASSQGQEPGYTF
>few|TRBV30|TRBJ1-2
CAWSVLQGVGYTF